This T cell receptor (beta chain) was recovered during a study of vaccination and CD4 T cells after COVID-19. Background on the study: Six males and four females, two of them Hispanic, were enrolled as convalescents.

From germline, CDR1 is DFQATT and CDR2 SNEGSKA (reference sequence). V was trimmed by 1 base and J by 4 bases, leaving 16 bases between them. The CDR3 extends over 15 amino acids. As concerns this clonotype: The antigen remains unidentified.

The sample's treatment: roughly 11-day PBMC culture with coronavirus spike peptide pools or control peptides (ViraFEST assay). Half-medium changes with fresh IL-2 medium occurred on days 3 and 7. With the Oncomine TCR Beta short-read assay, DNA from cultured CD4+ T cells was sequenced. TCRdb re-called the PCR reads through MiXCR, storing one row per CDR3 protein. The table includes around 19,000 distinct CDR3 sequences, 53% detected once. The sequence came from a human donor who had recovered from COVID-19. The material was CD4+ T cells from blood, cultured in vitro, obtained before SARS-CoV-2 vaccination. The chain uses TRBV20-1 and TRBJ1-1; D not resolved. CDR3 region: CSARVPGQVSTEAFF. The DNA for the CDR3 is TGCAGTGCTAGAGTACCCGGTCAGGTTAGCACTGAAGCTTTCTTT.